This T cell receptor (beta chain) was retrieved from a study of blood T cell repertoires in COVID-19. Overall study: Specimens from acute and convalescent COVID-19 originated in the United States, Italy and Spain. PBMCs, B-cell-depleted T cells, or T cells provided the cDNA or gDNA that made up the material.

Original analysis: Estimates of nucleated cell counts were drawn from the amplification of reference gene primers. Only in-frame clones appear in the TCRdb table, and some are missing; sequencing was by immunoSEQ multiplex PCR. V, J and clone size are taken as reported in that table, and D and trimming were inferred from the DNA itself. The table includes approximately 130,000 clones, around three quarters detected once. V gave up 1 base and J gave up 3 bases; unmatched junction bases: 4. The CDR3 is 15 residues long. Germline lookup yields CDR1 KGHSH and CDR2 LQKENI. The V and J genes are TRBV18 and TRBJ1-1; 8 bases align to TRBD1. Sequenced: peripheral blood. The sequence was collected from a human donor in a cohort sampled during active COVID-19. In DNA, the CDR3 is TGTGCCAGCTCACCACGCCAGGACAGGGACACTGAAGCTTTCTTT. Protein sequence: CASSPRQDRDTEAFF.